This TCR beta chain was identified during a study of control samples from healthy donors and cancer patients. The table came from immunoSEQ multiplex PCR; TCRdb's copy has only in-frame clones and leaves some out. The sample contains hundreds of thousands of clones, around nine tenths of which appear only once. The material sequenced was PBMCs. The receptor comes from a man in his forties with head and neck cancer.

The CDR3 DNA follows: TGTGCCAGCAGCTTAGAAGTTATAGGGGGAGCTTTCTTT. Translating gives CASSLEVIGGAFF. The chain employs TRBV7-2 and TRBJ1-1; TRBD1 might be the D (6 bases). Trimming took 1 base from V and 10 from J, leaving 13 bases between them. Germline CDR1 and CDR2: SGHTA and FQGNSA. This CDR3 region has 13 residues.